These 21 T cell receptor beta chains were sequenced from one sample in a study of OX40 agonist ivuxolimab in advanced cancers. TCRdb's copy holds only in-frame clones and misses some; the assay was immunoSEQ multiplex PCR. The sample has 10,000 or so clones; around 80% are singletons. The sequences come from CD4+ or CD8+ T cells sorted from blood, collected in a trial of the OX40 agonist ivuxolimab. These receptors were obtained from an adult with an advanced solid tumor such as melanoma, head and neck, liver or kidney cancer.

The DNA of the CDR3 is TGTGCCAGCAGCTTAACCGGGACAGGGCTGGTACCGAACACTGAAGCTTTCTTT. Translated, it gives CASSLTGTGLVPNTEAFF. The J gene is TRBJ1-1, the V gene TRBV7-3; 9 bases line up with TRBD1. The CDR3 has 18 residues. The V and J ends lost 0 bases and 1 base, in that order; junction bases with no gene match: 9. Germline values: CDR1 SGHTA, CDR2 FQGTGA.

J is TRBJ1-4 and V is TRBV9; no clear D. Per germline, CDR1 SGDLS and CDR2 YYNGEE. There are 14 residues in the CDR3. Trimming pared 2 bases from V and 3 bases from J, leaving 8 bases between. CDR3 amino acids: CASSVGKPNEKLFF. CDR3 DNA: TGTGCCAGCAGCGTTGGGAAACCTAATGAAAAACTGTTTTTT.

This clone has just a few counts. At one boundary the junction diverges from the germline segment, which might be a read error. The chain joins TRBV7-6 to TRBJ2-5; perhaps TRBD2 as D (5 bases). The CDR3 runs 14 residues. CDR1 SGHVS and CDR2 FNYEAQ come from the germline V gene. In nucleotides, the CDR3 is TGTGCCAGCAGCCTAGCTTGGGGCCAAGAGACCCAGTACTTC. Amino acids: CASSLAWGQETQYF.

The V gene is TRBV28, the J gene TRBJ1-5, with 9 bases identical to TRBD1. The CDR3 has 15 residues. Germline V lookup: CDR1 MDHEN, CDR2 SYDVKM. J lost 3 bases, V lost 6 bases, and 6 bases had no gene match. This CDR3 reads CASRPTGGNNQPQHF. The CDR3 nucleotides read TGTGCCAGCAGGCCGACAGGGGGGAACAATCAGCCCCAGCATTTT. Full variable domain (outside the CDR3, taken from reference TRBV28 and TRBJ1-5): DVKVTQSSRYLVKRTGEKVFLECVQDMDHENMFWYRQDPGLGLRLIYFSYDVKMKEKGDIPEGYSVSREKKERFSLILESASTNQTSMYLCASRPTGGNNQPQHFGDGTRLSIL.

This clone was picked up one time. DNA for the CDR3: TGCGCCAGCAGCTTGATCTCTGGGGCCAACGTCCTGACTTTC. Translating it yields CASSLISGANVLTF. The genes are TRBV5-1 and TRBJ2-6; no clear D. Germline V gives CDR1 SGHRS, CDR2 YFSETQ. The CDR3 is 14 amino acids. Trimming left V 1 base short and J 0 bases short, with 2 bases between.

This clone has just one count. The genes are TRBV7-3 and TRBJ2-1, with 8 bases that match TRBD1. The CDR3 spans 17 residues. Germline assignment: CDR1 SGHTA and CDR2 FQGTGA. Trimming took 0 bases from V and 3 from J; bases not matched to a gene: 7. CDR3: CASSLTTTGGNYNEQFF. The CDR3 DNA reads TGTGCCAGCAGCTTAACCACAACAGGGGGGAACTACAATGAGCAGTTCTTC.

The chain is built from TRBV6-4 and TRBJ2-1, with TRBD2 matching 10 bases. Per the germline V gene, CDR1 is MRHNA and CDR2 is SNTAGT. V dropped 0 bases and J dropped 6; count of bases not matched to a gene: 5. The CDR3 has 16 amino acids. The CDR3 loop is CASSDSGTSATNEQFF. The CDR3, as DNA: TGTGCCAGCAGTGACTCGGGGACTAGCGCGACCAATGAGCAGTTCTTC.

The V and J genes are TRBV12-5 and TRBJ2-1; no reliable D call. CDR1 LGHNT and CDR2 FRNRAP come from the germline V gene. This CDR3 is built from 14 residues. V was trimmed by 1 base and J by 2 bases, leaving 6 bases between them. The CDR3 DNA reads TGTGCTAGTGGTTTGGAGGGAACCTACAATGAGCAGTTCTTC. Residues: CASGLEGTYNEQFF.

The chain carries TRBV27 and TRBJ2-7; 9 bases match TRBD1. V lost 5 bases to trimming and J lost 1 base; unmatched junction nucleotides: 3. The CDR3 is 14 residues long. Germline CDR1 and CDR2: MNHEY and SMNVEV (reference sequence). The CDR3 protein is CASSDGTGSYEQYF. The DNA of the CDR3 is TGTGCCAGCAGTGATGGGACAGGGTCCTACGAGCAGTACTTC.

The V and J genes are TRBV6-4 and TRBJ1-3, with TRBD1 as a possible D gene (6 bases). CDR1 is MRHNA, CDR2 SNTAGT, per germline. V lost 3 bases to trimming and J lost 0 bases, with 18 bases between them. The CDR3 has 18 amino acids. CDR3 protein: CASSDNREIPLSGNTIYF. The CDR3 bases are TGTGCCAGCAGTGATAACAGGGAGATCCCTCTCTCTGGAAACACCATATATTTT.

The chain's CDR3 is CASSPLGTLSYGYTF. DNA of the CDR3: TGTGCCAGCAGTCCCTTAGGGACACTTAGCTATGGCTACACCTTC. The chain couples TRBV28 to TRBJ1-2; maybe TRBD1 (6 bases). The V gene's germline CDR1 is MDHEN and CDR2 SYDVKM. The CDR3 has 15 amino acids. Between the trimmed V and J ends, which lost 5 bases and 4 bases, there was a span of 17 bases.

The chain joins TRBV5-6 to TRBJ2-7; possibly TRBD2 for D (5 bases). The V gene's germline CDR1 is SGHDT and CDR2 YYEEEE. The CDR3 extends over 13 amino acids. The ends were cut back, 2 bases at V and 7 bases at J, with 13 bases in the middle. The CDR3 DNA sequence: TGTGCCAGCAGCTTACGGGGAGTGGGTGAGCAGTACTTC. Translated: CASSLRGVGEQYF.

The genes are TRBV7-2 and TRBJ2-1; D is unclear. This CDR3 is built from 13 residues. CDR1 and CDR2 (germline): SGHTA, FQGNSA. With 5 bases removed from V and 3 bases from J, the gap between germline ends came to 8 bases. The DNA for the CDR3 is TGTGCCAGCAGCCCCCTAGGCTACAATGAGCAGTTCTTC. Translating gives CASSPLGYNEQFF.

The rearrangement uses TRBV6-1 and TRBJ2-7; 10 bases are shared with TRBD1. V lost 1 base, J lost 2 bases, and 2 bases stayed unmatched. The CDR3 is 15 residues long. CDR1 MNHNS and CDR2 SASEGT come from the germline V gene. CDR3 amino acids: CASSEVGTGAYEQYF. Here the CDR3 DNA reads TGTGCCAGCAGTGAAGTCGGGACAGGGGCCTACGAGCAGTACTTC.

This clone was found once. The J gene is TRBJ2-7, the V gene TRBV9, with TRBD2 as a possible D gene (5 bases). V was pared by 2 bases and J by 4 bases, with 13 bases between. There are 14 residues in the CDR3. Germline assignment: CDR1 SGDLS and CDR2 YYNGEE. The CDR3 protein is CASSVTRGGYEQYF. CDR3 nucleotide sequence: TGTGCCAGCAGCGTCACCAGAGGCGGGTACGAGCAGTACTTC.

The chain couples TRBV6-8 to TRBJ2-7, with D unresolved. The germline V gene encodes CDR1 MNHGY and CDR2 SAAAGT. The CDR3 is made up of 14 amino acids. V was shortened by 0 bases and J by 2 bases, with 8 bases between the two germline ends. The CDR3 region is CASSYSGCAYEQYF. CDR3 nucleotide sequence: TGTGCCAGCAGTTACTCGGGGTGCGCCTACGAGCAGTACTTC.

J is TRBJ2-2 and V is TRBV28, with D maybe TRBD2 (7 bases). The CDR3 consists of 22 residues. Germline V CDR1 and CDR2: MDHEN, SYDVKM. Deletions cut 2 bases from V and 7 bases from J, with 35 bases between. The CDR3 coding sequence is TGTGCCAGCAGTTTACCTACCGGGACCGGGGGCCGGGCGGGGAGGGTGTGCGGGGAGCTGTTTTTT. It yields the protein CASSLPTGTGGRAGRVCGELFF.

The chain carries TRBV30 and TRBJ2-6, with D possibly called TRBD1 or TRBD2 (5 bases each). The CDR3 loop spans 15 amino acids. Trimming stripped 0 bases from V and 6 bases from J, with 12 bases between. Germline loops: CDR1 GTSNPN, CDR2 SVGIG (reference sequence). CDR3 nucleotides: TGTGCCTGGAGTGTAGAGGGGTCGGAGGCCAACGTCCTGACTTTC. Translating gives CAWSVEGSEANVLTF.

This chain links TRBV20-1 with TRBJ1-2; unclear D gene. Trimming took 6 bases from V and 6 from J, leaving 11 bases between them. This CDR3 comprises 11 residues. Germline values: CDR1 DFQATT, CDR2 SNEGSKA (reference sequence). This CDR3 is CSAIYGDGYTF. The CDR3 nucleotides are TGCAGTGCCATTTACGGTGATGGCTACACCTTC.

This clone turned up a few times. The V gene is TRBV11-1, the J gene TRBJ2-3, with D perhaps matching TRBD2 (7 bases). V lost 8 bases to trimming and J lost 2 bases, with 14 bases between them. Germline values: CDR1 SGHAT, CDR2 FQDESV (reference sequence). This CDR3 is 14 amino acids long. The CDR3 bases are TGTGCCAGCTCGCTGGGGGGGGCCACAGATACGCAGTATTTT. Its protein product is CASSLGGATDTQYF.

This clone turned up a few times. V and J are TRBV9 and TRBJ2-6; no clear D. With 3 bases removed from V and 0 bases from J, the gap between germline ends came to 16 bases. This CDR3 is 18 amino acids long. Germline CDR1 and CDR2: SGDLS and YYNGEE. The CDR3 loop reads CASSAYRTPSSGANVLTF. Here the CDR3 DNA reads TGTGCCAGCAGCGCTTATAGGACCCCGAGCTCTGGGGCCAACGTCCTGACTTTC.